These T cell receptor beta chains were read from a single sample in a study of tumor and adjacent non-tumor tissue in lung cancer. TCRdb reprocessed the multiplex PCR reads via MiXCR and lists one record per CDR3 protein. The repertoire holds approximately 76,000 distinct CDR3 sequences, with around 70% as singletons. The sequenced sample consisted of lung tumor tissue. Receptor source: a woman between 65 and 79 years old with non-small cell lung cancer. Both conserved end residues are part of each CDR3. The order of the fields is V gene, clone size, D gene, J gene, CDR3 protein, CDR3 DNA. The D gene is left open where the match is weak. Not every row has a clone size; where given, it reads once, few, many or a size class.

TRBV4-1,medium-sized,-,TRBJ2-1,CASSQGREDEQFF,TGCGCCAGCAGCCAAGGGAGGGAGGATGAGCAGTTCTTC
TRBV20-1,once,TRBD2,TRBJ2-7,CNARPGTSGSYEQYF,TGCAATGCTAGACCCGGGACTAGCGGGAGCTACGAGCAGTACTTC
TRBV5-4,many,-,TRBJ1-2,CASSSRGEPGGYTF,TGTGCCAGCAGCTCGCGGGGGGAACCGGGTGGCTACACCTTC
TRBV10-2,-,-,TRBJ1-2,CASSGTRTNGYTF,TGCGCCAGCAGTGGTACCCGGACCAATGGCTACACATTC
TRBV12-3/TRBV12-4,-,-,TRBJ1-2,CTSSFGGRNYGYTF,TGTACCAGTAGTTTTGGGGGGCGAAACTATGGCTACACCTTC
TRBV28,-,-,TRBJ2-7,CARSPLDGAQPAHEQYF,TGTGCCAGGAGTCCTCTCGACGGGGCCCAACCGGCGCACGAACAGTACTTC
TRBV29-1,-,-,TRBJ2-2,CSFDFASSTAELFF,TGCAGCTTTGATTTCGCTAGCTCAACCGCGGAGCTGTTTTTT
TRBV10-1,-,-,TRBJ2-7,CASSRDQRSYVQYF,TGCGCCAGCAGCCGGGACCAGAGGTCCTACGTGCAGTACTTC
TRBV10-3,-,TRBD2,TRBJ2-2,CAISGVGLAGGPVLSWELFF,TGTGCCATCAGCGGAGTAGGACTAGCGGGAGGGCCAGTTCTATCCTGGGAGCTGTTTTTT
TRBV29-1,-,-,TRBJ2-2,CSVGGRMNTGELFF,TGTAGCGTTGGTGGCAGAATGAACACCGGGGAGCTGTTTTTT
TRBV24-1,-,-,TRBJ2-1,CATSDAASYNEQFF,TGTGCCACCAGTGACGCAGCCTCCTACAATGAGCAGTTCTTC
TRBV20-1,-,-,TRBJ2-1,CSARQLRQVSSYNEQFF,TGCAGTGCTAGACAACTCCGACAGGTGAGCTCCTACAATGAGCAGTTCTTC
TRBV6-6,-,TRBD2,TRBJ2-4,CTSAGGDYSIRYF,TGTACCAGCGCGGGGGGCGATTATTCCATTCGGTACTTC
TRBV11-3,-,TRBD2,TRBJ2-1,CARSYASGAQYNEQFF,TGTGCTAGGAGCTACGCCAGCGGGGCACAGTACAATGAGCAGTTCTTC
TRBV29-1,-,-,TRBJ2-2,CSVAAADTGELFF,TGCAGCGTTGCCGCGGCTGACACTGGGGAGCTGTTTTTT
TRBV6-5,-,-,TRBJ2-5,CAGSYSLGEGEENQYF,TGTGCCGGCAGTTACTCGCTTGGGGAGGGGGAAGAGAACCAGTATTTC
TRBV6-1,-,TRBD2,TRBJ2-1,CVSSEDGWTSGYNEQFF,TGTGTCAGCAGTGAGGATGGTTGGACTAGCGGTTACAATGAGCAGTTCTTC
TRBV5-1,-,TRBD1,TRBJ1-6,CASSPGQGVNSPLHF,TGCGCCAGCAGCCCGGGACAGGGGGTAAATTCGCCCCTCCACTTT
TRBV5-1,many,-,TRBJ1-1,CASSYPLGGLNTEAFF,TGCGCCAGCAGCTACCCTCTTGGGGGGCTGAACACTGAAGCTTTCTTT
TRBV7-3,-,-,TRBJ2-7,CASSLGTGYEQYF,TGTGCCAGCAGTTTAGGCACGGGGTACGAGCAGTACTTC
TRBV19,few,-,TRBJ2-1,CASNGGREQFF,TGTGCCAGTAACGGGGGGCGGGAGCAGTTCTTC
TRBV6-2/TRBV6-3,many,TRBD1,TRBJ1-2,CASQSAGTGGNYGYTF,TGTGCCAGCCAGTCAGCCGGGACAGGGGGCAACTATGGCTACACCTTC
TRBV11-3,-,TRBD1,TRBJ2-5,CASSPPGRGETQYF,TGTGCAAGCAGCCCCCCGGGCAGGGGGGAGACCCAGTACTTC
TRBV19,-,-,TRBJ1-2,CASSIVQWLIPGYTF,TGTGCCAGTAGTATAGTTCAGTGGCTGATTCCTGGCTACACCTTC
TRBV6-6,-,-,TRBJ1-6,CASSYSSGYNLPLHF,TGTGCCAGTAGTTACAGTTCGGGTTATAATTTACCCCTCCACTTT
TRBV29-1,-,TRBD2,TRBJ2-1,CSVGGTSGSDGEHFF,TGCAGCGTTGGAGGGACTAGTGGGTCGGATGGTGAGCACTTCTTC
TRBV29-1,-,-,TRBJ2-5,CSVELVAGETQYF,TGCAGCGTTGAACTAGTAGCAGGGGAGACCCAATACTTC
TRBV5-1,-,-,TRBJ2-2,CASSLVPCGGGTGELFF,TGCGCCAGCAGCTTGGTACCTTGCGGAGGGGGCACCGGGGAGCTGTTTTTT
TRBV29-1,-,-,TRBJ2-5,CSDRLDQETQYF,TGCAGCGATAGACTAGATCAAGAGACCCAGTACTTC
TRBV7-8,-,-,TRBJ1-5,CASSLARRELAGNQPQHF,TGTGCCAGCAGCTTAGCGCGGAGGGAGTTGGCTGGCAATCAGCCCCAGCATTTT
TRBV12-3/TRBV12-4,-,-,TRBJ1-3,CASSLFGLTGNNIYF,TGTGCCAGCAGTTTATTTGGGTTGACTGGGAACAACATATATTTT
TRBV10-3,many,TRBD1,TRBJ1-2,CAISPGTDYGYTF,TGTGCCATCAGTCCCGGGACAGACTATGGCTACACCTTC
TRBV4-2,-,-,TRBJ1-6,CAGSSGRNNSPLHF,TGTGCCGGCAGTTCCGGACGGAATAATTCACCCCTCCACTTT
TRBV13,once,-,TRBJ1-4,CTSSLGSDEKLFF,TGTACCAGCAGCTTAGGGTCTGATGAAAAACTGTTTTTT
TRBV12-3/TRBV12-4,many,TRBD2,TRBJ2-2,CASSFSGRSGELFF,TGTGCCAGCAGTTTCAGCGGGAGATCCGGGGAGCTGTTTTTT
TRBV20-1,-,-,TRBJ2-7,CTANQIKQVVDSYEQYF,TGCACTGCTAACCAAATTAAACAGGTGGTCGACTCCTACGAGCAGTACTTC
TRBV5-6,-,-,TRBJ2-3,CASSPTEGPSTDTQYF,TGTGCCAGCAGCCCGACGGAGGGACCGAGTACAGATACTCAGTATTTT
TRBV28,many,-,TRBJ2-7,CASSFVYNSYEQYF,TGTGCCAGCAGTTTTGTTTACAACTCCTACGAGCAGTACTTC
TRBV6-6,-,-,TRBJ2-7,CASSSGRHFHEEYF,TGTGCCAGCAGCTCCGGGAGACATTTCCACGAGGAGTACTTC
TRBV11-1,-,-,TRBJ1-1,CASRGRAGPFTEAFF,TGTGCCAGCAGGGGTCGGGCAGGTCCATTCACTGAGGCTTTCTTC
TRBV29-1,-,-,TRBJ1-2,CSVLVSPLLNYGYTF,TGCAGCGTCCTTGTCTCCCCACTACTCAATTATGGCTACACCTTC
TRBV6-1,many,-,TRBJ1-2,CASSETEDNYGYTF,TGTGCCAGCAGTGAAACGGAGGATAACTATGGCTACACCTTC